Presented here are 29 T cell receptor beta chains from one specimen sequenced in a study of vaccination effects on CD4 cells after COVID-19. Their recognized antigens are unknown. The assay was immunoSEQ multiplex PCR, and TCRdb's table has in-frame clones only and misses some. The sample lists roughly 16,000 clones, 70% to 80% occurring once. Antigen-specific CD4+ T cells expanded by the ViraFEST assay with viral peptide pools were then sequenced. Subsequent to a culture period of less than twelve days, CD4+ T cells were isolated. Each participant received a vaccine that was either BNT162b2 or mRNA-1273, given as two doses. Specimen: CD4+ T cells from PBMCs cultured with HCoV-NL63 spike peptides, collected after COVID-19 vaccination. These TCRs come from a human donor who received a COVID-19 vaccine.

The chain combines TRBV30 with TRBJ1-4; D call uncertain. The CDR3 contains 11 residues. V was shortened by 1 base and J by 11 bases, with 8 bases between the two germline ends. Germline V gene sequence: CDR1 GTSNPN, CDR2 SVGIG (reference sequence). The CDR3 region is CAWSASRKLFF. CDR3 nucleotides: TGTGCCTGGAGTGCTTCTCGGAAACTGTTTTTT.

The chain joins TRBV12-3 or TRBV12-4 to TRBJ1-5; D perhaps matches TRBD1 (5 bases). CDR3 length: 13 amino acids. The ends were cut back, 8 bases at V and 3 bases at J, with 11 bases in the middle. The CDR3 loop reads CASSLGDNQPQHF. The CDR3 DNA is TGTGCCAGCTCTTTAGGGGACAATCAGCCCCAGCATTTT.

V gene TRBV29-1 combines with J gene TRBJ1-1; 9 bases are a match to TRBD1. The V and J ends lost 7 bases and 2 bases, in that order; junction bases with no gene match: 5. The CDR3 has 13 amino acids. Germline V gene lookup returns CDR1 SQVTM and CDR2 ANQGSEA. The CDR3 DNA is TGCAGCGCCGTGGGACAGGGAAACACTGAAGCTTTCTTT. This sequence encodes CSAVGQGNTEAFF. The whole variable domain, remainder taken from reference TRBV29-1 and TRBJ1-1, is SAVISQKPSRDICQRGTSLTIQCQVDSQVTMMFWYRQQPGQSLTLIATANQGSEATYESGFVIDKFPISRPNLTFSTLTVSNMSPEDSSIYLCSAVGQGNTEAFFGQGTRLTVV.

V gene TRBV12-3 or TRBV12-4 combines with J gene TRBJ1-1; D ambiguous. Trimming cost V 3 bases and J 4 bases, with 9 bases left between them. The CDR3 has 13 amino acids. CDR3 in amino acids: CASSFRRTTEAFF. The CDR3 DNA follows: TGTGCCAGCAGTTTCAGGCGGACCACTGAAGCTTTCTTT.

The V call is TRBV30, the J call TRBJ2-7; 7 positions match TRBD2. CDR1 is GTSNPN and CDR2 is SVGIG in the germline V gene (reference sequence). The CDR3 spans 13 residues. V gave up 5 bases and J gave up 2 bases; unmatched junction bases: 6. This CDR3 reads CAWQIRGAYEQYF. The CDR3 DNA sequence: TGTGCCTGGCAAATTCGGGGGGCCTACGAGCAGTACTTC.

The gene calls are TRBV28 and TRBJ2-5; TRBD1 matches 10 bases. The CDR3 is made up of 15 amino acids. J was trimmed by 4 bases and V by 1 base; bases with no gene match: 3. Germline V gene lookup returns CDR1 MDHEN and CDR2 SYDVKM. The chain's CDR3 is CASSLLGTGVETQYF. The CDR3 region has the DNA TGTGCCAGCAGTTTATTAGGGACAGGGGTAGAGACCCAGTACTTC.

This clone occurred a few times. The rearrangement joins TRBV5-8 to TRBJ2-7; a possible D gene is TRBD1 (5 bases). Per germline, CDR1 SGHTS and CDR2 YDEGEE. The CDR3 is made up of 15 amino acids. Trimming pared 2 bases from V and 2 bases from J, leaving 14 bases between. The CDR3 here is CASSLHRIQAYEQYF. CDR3 sequence (DNA): TGTGCCAGCAGCTTACACCGGATACAGGCCTACGAGCAGTACTTC.

The sample holds one count of this clone. The V gene is TRBV28, the J gene TRBJ1-2, with D unresolved. Germline assignment: CDR1 MDHEN and CDR2 SYDVKM. This CDR3 region has 14 residues. V was shortened by 5 bases and J by 2 bases, with 12 bases between the two germline ends. Here the CDR3 reads CASSLELGNYGYTF. CDR3 in DNA: TGTGCCAGCAGTCTTGAACTGGGAAACTATGGCTACACCTTC.

The chain is built from TRBV29-1 and TRBJ1-2; 11 bases align to TRBD1. The CDR3 spans 13 residues. Germline trimming cut 5 bases from V and 12 bases from J; bases unmatched to any gene: 11. Germline V gene sequence: CDR1 SQVTM, CDR2 ANQGSEA. The CDR3 spells CSVLGQGAPSHTF. The CDR3 bases are TGCAGCGTTCTTGGACAGGGGGCCCCCTCCCACACCTTC.

The chain combines TRBV5-1 with TRBJ2-5, with 9 positions matching TRBD1. This CDR3 is built from 15 residues. Germline V gene data show CDR1 as SGHRS and CDR2 as YFSETQ. Trimming at V came to 4 bases and at J to 4 bases, leaving 8 bases not matched to a gene. This CDR3 reads CASSTQGAVVETQYF. CDR3 bases: TGCGCCAGCAGCACACAGGGGGCCGTCGTAGAGACCCAGTACTTC.

The V call is TRBV30, the J call TRBJ2-3; tentative D call: TRBD2 (6 bases). The CDR3 contains 14 residues. The V end lost 3 bases, the J end lost 7 bases, and 17 bases lay between the germline ends. Germline-derived CDR1 and CDR2 are GTSNPN and SVGIG (reference sequence). CDR3 DNA: TGTGCCTGGAGGACAGCGGGCGTACCAAATACGCAGTATTTT. Translating it yields CAWRTAGVPNTQYF.

The chain uses TRBV7-2 and TRBJ2-2; D ambiguous. The germline CDR1 and CDR2 sequences are SGHTA and FQGNSA. The CDR3 extends over 16 amino acids. The V and J ends lost 10 bases and 0 bases respectively, with 18 bases between them. CDR3 nucleotides: TGTGCCACCCACCTCCACGGCGGAGCGAACACCGGGGAGCTGTTTTTT. This sequence encodes CATHLHGGANTGELFF.

The rearrangement uses TRBV28 and TRBJ2-3, with 10 bases fitting TRBD1. The CDR3 covers 16 residues. The trim removed 5 bases at V and 2 bases at J, leaving 7 bases unmatched. The germline V gene encodes CDR1 MDHEN and CDR2 SYDVKM. The CDR3 DNA follows: TGTGCCAGCAGTCCCTGGACAGGGGGTAACACAGATACGCAGTATTTT. It is translated as CASSPWTGGNTDTQYF.

The chain links TRBV28 to TRBJ2-3; 11 positions match TRBD2. The CDR3 is 18 amino acids. Germline V CDR1 and CDR2: MDHEN, SYDVKM. J was trimmed by 0 bases and V by 8 bases; bases with no gene match: 13. The CDR3 is CASYPRLAGGTSTDTQYF. The CDR3 bases are TGTGCCAGCTATCCGCGGCTAGCGGGAGGCACTAGCACAGATACGCAGTATTTT.

V usage is TRBV9 and J usage is TRBJ2-1; 9 nucleotides align to TRBD2. V trimming: 0 bases; J trimming: 9 bases; junction bases outside the gene matches: 7. Germline-derived CDR1 and CDR2 are SGDLS and YYNGEE. The CDR3 length is 15 residues. Here the CDR3 reads CASSVGGGRATEQFF. CDR3 coding DNA: TGTGCCAGCAGCGTAGGGGGCGGGAGGGCCACTGAGCAGTTCTTC. Using reference TRBV9 and TRBJ2-1 for the parts outside the CDR3, the full variable domain is DSGVTQTPKHLITATGQRVTLRCSPRSGDLSVYWYQQSLDQGLQFLIQYYNGEERAKGNILERFSAQQFPDLHSELNLSSLELGDSALYFCASSVGGGRATEQFFGPGTRLTVL.

This rearrangement joins TRBV6-5 to TRBJ2-3, with 7 bases aligning to TRBD1. This CDR3 is 13 amino acids long. The junction had 3 bases not matched to a gene; V was cut back by 7 bases and J by 2 bases. CDR1 is MNHEY and CDR2 is SVGAGI in the germline V gene. In DNA, the CDR3 is TGTGCCAGCAATGGACAGGCCACAGATACGCAGTATTTT. Its translation is CASNGQATDTQYF.

The rearrangement uses TRBV19 and TRBJ1-1; 9 nucleotides agree with TRBD1. CDR1 is LNHDA, CDR2 SQIVND, per germline (reference sequence). CDR3 length: 14 residues. With V trimmed by 8 bases and J by 0 bases, 4 bases remained unmatched. CDR3 sequence reads: CASRDREMNTEAFF. The CDR3 coding sequence is TGTGCCAGTCGGGACAGGGAAATGAACACTGAAGCTTTCTTT.

V is TRBV12-3 or TRBV12-4 and J is TRBJ1-5, with unresolved D. V was trimmed by 6 bases and J by 9 bases, leaving 12 bases between them. The CDR3 runs 12 residues. In DNA form, the CDR3 reads TGTGCCAGCAGCCAATCTTACCGGCCCCAGCATTTT. As protein: CASSQSYRPQHF.

The genes are TRBV10-3 and TRBJ2-3; 9 bases map to TRBD2. This CDR3 spans 13 amino acids. The germline V gene encodes CDR1 ENHRY and CDR2 SYGVKD. With 11 bases clipped from V and 4 bases from J, the junction kept 7 bases outside the gene matches. In DNA, the CDR3 is TGTGCCGCGAGCGGGGGGAGTCCAGATACGCAGTATTTT. As protein: CAASGGSPDTQYF.

The V and J genes are TRBV4-1 and TRBJ2-7; D not certain. There are 15 residues in the CDR3. Germline V lookup: CDR1 MGHRA, CDR2 YSYEKL. The V end was cut by 0 bases, the J end by 1 base, with 10 bases between. CDR3 residues: CASSQEGRVSYEQYF. The CDR3 DNA follows: TGCGCCAGCAGCCAAGAGGGTAGGGTATCCTACGAGCAGTACTTC.

The V gene is TRBV13, the J gene TRBJ2-7; no clear D gene. The CDR3 is 13 residues long. The ends were cut back, 0 bases at V and 2 bases at J, with 5 bases in the middle. The V gene's germline CDR1 is PRHDT and CDR2 FYEKMQ (reference sequence). The CDR3 DNA sequence: TGTGCCAGCAGCTTAGGCCTAACCTACGAGCAGTACTTC. Translation gives CASSLGLTYEQYF.

The count of this clone is one. This chain uses TRBV30 with TRBJ2-6; D unresolved. Germline lookup yields CDR1 GTSNPN and CDR2 SVGIG (reference sequence). CDR3 length: 13 amino acids. Trimming removed 0 bases at V and 7 bases at J, with 7 bases between. CDR3 sequence reads: CAWSVWGANVLTF. The CDR3 bases are TGTGCCTGGAGTGTCTGGGGAGCCAACGTCCTGACTTTC.

This chain uses TRBV10-3 with TRBJ1-1, with D uncertain. The V and J ends lost 8 bases and 8 bases respectively, with 12 bases between them. CDR1 is ENHRY and CDR2 is SYGVKD in the germline V gene. The CDR3 loop spans 11 amino acids. In nucleotides, the CDR3 is TGTGCCATCGGGTCCGGCCCGGAAGCTTTCTTT. It specifies CAIGSGPEAFF.

The CDR3 sequence is CASQGGTGTEKLFF. For the CDR3, the DNA is TGTGCCAGTCAAGGGGGGACAGGGACTGAAAAACTGTTTTTT. The chain employs TRBV19 and TRBJ1-4; TRBD1 agrees at 9 bases. Trimming removed 8 bases from V and 7 bases from J; junction bases left unmatched: 8. CDR1 and CDR2 (germline): LNHDA, SQIVND (reference sequence). This CDR3 has 14 amino acids.

In nucleotides, the CDR3 is TGCGCCAGCAGCCAAGATGTGGGAGGCACCGGAGAGACCCAGTACTTC. It yields the protein CASSQDVGGTGETQYF. This chain links TRBV4-1 with TRBJ2-5; the D gene is possibly TRBD2 (6 bases). CDR3 length: 16 amino acids. Trimming cost V 0 bases and J 4 bases, with 15 bases left between them. Germline V gene lookup returns CDR1 MGHRA and CDR2 YSYEKL.

V is TRBV24-1 and J is TRBJ1-3; D might be TRBD1 (6 bases). The CDR3 is made up of 18 amino acids. Trimming pared 4 bases from V and 3 bases from J, leaving 21 bases between. The germline V gene has CDR1 KGHDR and CDR2 SFDVKD. The CDR3 is CATSDLQRGGVFGNTIYF. The CDR3 region has the DNA TGTGCCACCAGTGACCTACAAAGGGGGGGGGTATTTGGAAACACCATATATTTT.

V usage is TRBV7-2 and J usage is TRBJ1-2; D is uncertain. Trimming removed 1 base from V and 4 bases from J, with 10 bases in between. Germline lookup yields CDR1 SGHTA and CDR2 FQGNSA. The CDR3 extends over 14 amino acids. The CDR3 DNA reads as TGTGCCAGCAGCTTAGGACCGTTTCCCTATGGCTACACCTTC. It yields the protein CASSLGPFPYGYTF. The full variable domain, its missing parts supplied by reference TRBV7-2 and TRBJ1-2, is GAGVSQSPSNKVTEKGKDVELRCDPISGHTALYWYRQSLGQGLEFLIYFQGNSAPDKSGLPSDRFSAERTGGSVSTLTIQRTQQEDSAVYLCASSLGPFPYGYTFGSGTRLTVV.

This chain links TRBV27 with TRBJ2-1; TRBD2 is a possible D gene (5 bases). The CDR3 is made up of 15 amino acids. Germline V gene sequence: CDR1 MNHEY, CDR2 SMNVEV (reference sequence). Trimming took off 3 bases at V and 3 bases at J, with 12 bases between the two ends. This CDR3 is CASSLRAGFYNEQFF. The CDR3 DNA is TGTGCCAGCAGTTTGCGGGCGGGCTTCTACAATGAGCAGTTCTTC.

The chain employs TRBV5-1 and TRBJ2-7; D possibly corresponds to TRBD1 (5 bases). The CDR3 is 17 amino acids. The germline V gene encodes CDR1 SGHRS and CDR2 YFSETQ. The V gene lost 3 bases and the J gene lost 5 bases, with 24 bases spanning the gap. The CDR3: CASSSNPSRVGFNEQYF. The DNA for the CDR3 is TGCGCCAGCAGCTCTAATCCCTCCAGGGTCGGATTCAACGAGCAGTACTTC.